What follows is one T cell receptor beta chain and its context. The V and J ends lost 6 bases and 0 bases, in that order; junction bases with no gene match: 8. Looked up from germline, CDR1 is SGHRS and CDR2 is YFSETQ. The CDR3 runs 15 residues. Per the study methods: Nucleated cell number was recorded as an estimate derived from reference gene primer amplification. Profiling relied on immunoSEQ multiplex PCR, and the TCRdb table lists in-frame clones only, not all of them. That table is the source of V, J and clone size, and D and trimming were worked out from the DNA. The sample shows about 75,000 clones, roughly 78% of them seen only once. This record comes from a study of blood T cell repertoires in COVID-19. As for the study in general: COVID-19 samples from acute and convalescent phases originated in the United States, Italy and Spain. Sample material is recorded as cDNA or gDNA derived from T cells, B-cell-depleted T cells, or PBMCs.

The chain has TRBV5-1 and TRBJ2-5; 7 bases fit TRBD2. The sequenced sample consisted of peripheral blood. The receptor's source is a woman over 75 with active or convalescent COVID-19. The CDR3 DNA is TGCGCCAGCACCTTCTCGGGGGGAAACCAAGAGACCCAGTACTTC. It translates to CASTFSGGNQETQYF.